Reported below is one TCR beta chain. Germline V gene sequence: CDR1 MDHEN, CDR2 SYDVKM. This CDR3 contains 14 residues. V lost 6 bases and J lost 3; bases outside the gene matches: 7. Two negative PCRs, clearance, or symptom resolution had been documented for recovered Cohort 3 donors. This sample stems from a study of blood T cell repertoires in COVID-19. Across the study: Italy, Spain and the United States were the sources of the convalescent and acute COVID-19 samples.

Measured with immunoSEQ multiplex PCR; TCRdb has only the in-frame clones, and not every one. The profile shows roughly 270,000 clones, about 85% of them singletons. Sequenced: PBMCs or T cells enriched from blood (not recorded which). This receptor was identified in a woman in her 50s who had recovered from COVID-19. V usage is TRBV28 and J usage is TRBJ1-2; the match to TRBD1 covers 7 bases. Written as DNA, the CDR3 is TGTGCCAGCAGCGACAGGGCCCTCCACTATGGCTACACCTTC. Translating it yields CASSDRALHYGYTF.